This T cell receptor beta chain derives from a study of cytomegalovirus exposure and HLA in healthy donors. In the study overall: Out of approximately 170 million T cells, an earlier analysis found fewer than 140 million unique TCR beta sequences in total. Early released data had tens of millions of unique TCRs, all coming from HLA-typed donors. Study conclusions and caveats: For TCR beta chains, V- and J-gene trimming was later linked to a missense DCLRE1C variant.

Notes on this clone: Its specificity is not known.

The PCR employed 60 Vbeta primers together with 13 Jbeta primers. Libraries were prepared by immunoSEQ multiplex PCR; TCRdb keeps only in-frame clonotypes and omits some of them. The sample has under 200,000 clones, roughly 68% seen once. The CDR3 length is 17 residues. V was pared by 0 bases and J by 7 bases, with 11 bases of the junction left unmatched. Germline loops: CDR1 MGHRA, CDR2 YSYEKL. The chain recombines TRBV4-1 with TRBJ1-2; the match to TRBD1 covers 10 bases. The source material was PBMCs. The sequence was obtained from a woman in her twenties or thirties in good health and CMV-seronegative. CDR3 sequence: CASSQDGGGQGIFGYTF. In nucleotides, the CDR3 is TGCGCCAGCAGCCAAGATGGGGGGGGACAGGGGATATTTGGCTACACCTTC.